This T cell receptor (beta chain) was recorded in a study of blood T cell repertoires in COVID-19. Participants came from 24 US areas, aged roughly 18 to 95 years. TCRdb keeps only in-frame clones here, not all; method: immunoSEQ multiplex PCR. The top ten hold around 5.5% of the sample, which has under 200,000 clones, approximately 86% seen once. Trimming pared 7 bases from V and 4 bases from J, leaving 11 bases between. Germline-derived CDR1 and CDR2 are MDHEN and SYDVKM. The CDR3 totals 13 residues. The receptor was isolated from a woman aged 60-75 years with acute COVID-19. The rearrangement joins TRBV28 to TRBJ1-5, with D unclear. The sample was PBMCs or T cells enriched from blood (not recorded which). The CDR3 sequence: CASTPPGNQPQHF. DNA for the CDR3: TGTGCCAGCACCCCACCGGGGAATCAGCCCCAGCATTTT.